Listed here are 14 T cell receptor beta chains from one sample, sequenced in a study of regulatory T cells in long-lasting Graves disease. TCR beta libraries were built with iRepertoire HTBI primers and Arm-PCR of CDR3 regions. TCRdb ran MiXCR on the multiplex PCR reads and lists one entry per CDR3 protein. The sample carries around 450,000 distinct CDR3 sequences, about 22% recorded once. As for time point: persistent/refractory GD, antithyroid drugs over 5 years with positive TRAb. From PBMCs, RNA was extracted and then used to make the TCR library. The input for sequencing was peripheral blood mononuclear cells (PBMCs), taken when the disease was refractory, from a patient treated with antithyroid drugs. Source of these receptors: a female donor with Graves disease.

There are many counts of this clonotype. The CDR3, as DNA: TGTGCCAGCAGCTTATTTACTAGCGGAAACACCGGGGAGCTGTTTTTT. It is translated as CASSLFTSGNTGELFF. This chain uses TRBV11-2 with TRBJ2-2; 8 nucleotides align to TRBD2. Germline trimming cut 2 bases from V and 2 bases from J; bases unmatched to any gene: 4. The CDR3 sequence is 16 residues long. Germline values: CDR1 SGHAT, CDR2 FQNNGV.

In DNA form, the CDR3 reads TGTGCCACCCAGACAGGATCCTACGAGCAGTACTTC. Amino acid sequence: CATQTGSYEQYF. The rearrangement links TRBV19 to TRBJ2-7, with D possibly matching TRBD1 (6 bases). Germline CDR1 is LNHDA and CDR2 is SQIVND (reference sequence). The CDR3 is 12 residues long. V was trimmed by 10 bases and J by 1 base, leaving 11 bases between them.

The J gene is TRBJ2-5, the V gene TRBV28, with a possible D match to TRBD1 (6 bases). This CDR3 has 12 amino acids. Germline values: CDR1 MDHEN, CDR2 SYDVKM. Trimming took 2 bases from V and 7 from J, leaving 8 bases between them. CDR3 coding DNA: TGTGCCAGCAGTTTAAGAGGGGGGACCCAGTACTTC. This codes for CASSLRGGTQYF.

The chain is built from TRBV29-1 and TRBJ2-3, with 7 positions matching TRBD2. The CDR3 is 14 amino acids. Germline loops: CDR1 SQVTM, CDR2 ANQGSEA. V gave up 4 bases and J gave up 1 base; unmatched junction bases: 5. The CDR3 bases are TGCAGCGTTGGAGCGGGACCAGGCACAGATACGCAGTATTTT. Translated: CSVGAGPGTDTQYF.

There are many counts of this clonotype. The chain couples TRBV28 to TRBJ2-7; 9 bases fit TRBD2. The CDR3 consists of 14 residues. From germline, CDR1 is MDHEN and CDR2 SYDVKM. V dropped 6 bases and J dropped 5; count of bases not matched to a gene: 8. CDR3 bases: TGTGCCAGCAGCGCCGTAGCGGGGGCCCACGAGCAGTACTTC. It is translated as CASSAVAGAHEQYF.

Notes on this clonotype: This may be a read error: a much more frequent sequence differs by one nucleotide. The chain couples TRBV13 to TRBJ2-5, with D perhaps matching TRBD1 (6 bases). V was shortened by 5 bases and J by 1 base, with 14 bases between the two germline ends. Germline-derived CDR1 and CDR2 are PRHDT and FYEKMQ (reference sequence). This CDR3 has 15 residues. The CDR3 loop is CASSGVGQPQETQYF. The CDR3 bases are TGTGCCAGCAGCGGTGTCGGACAGCCCCAAGAGACCCAGTACTTC. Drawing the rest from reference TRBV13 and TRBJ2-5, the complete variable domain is AAGVIQSPRHLIKEKRETATLKCYPIPRHDTVYWYQQGPGQDPQFLISFYEKMQSDKGSIPDRFSAQQFSDYHSELNMSSLELGDSALYFCASSGVGQPQETQYFGPGTRLLVL.

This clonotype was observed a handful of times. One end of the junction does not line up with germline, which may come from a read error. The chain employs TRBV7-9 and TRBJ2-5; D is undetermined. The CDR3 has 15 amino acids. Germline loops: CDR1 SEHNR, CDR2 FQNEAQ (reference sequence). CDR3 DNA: TGTGCCAGCAGCTTAAGGGCAGCCTCCGAAGAGACCCGGTACTTC. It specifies CASSLRAASEETRYF.

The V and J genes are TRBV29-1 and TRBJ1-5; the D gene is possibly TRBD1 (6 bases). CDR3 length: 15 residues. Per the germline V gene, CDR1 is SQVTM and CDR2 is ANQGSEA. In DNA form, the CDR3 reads TGCGCAGGGGAAACCACTCACCATAGCAATCAGCCCCAGCATTTT. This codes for CAGETTHHSNQPQHF.

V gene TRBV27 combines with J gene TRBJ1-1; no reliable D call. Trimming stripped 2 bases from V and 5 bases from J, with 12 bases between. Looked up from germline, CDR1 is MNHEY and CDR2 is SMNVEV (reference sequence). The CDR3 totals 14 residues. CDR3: CASSLEASRTEAFF. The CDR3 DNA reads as TGTGCCAGCAGTTTAGAGGCGTCCAGGACTGAAGCTTTCTTT.

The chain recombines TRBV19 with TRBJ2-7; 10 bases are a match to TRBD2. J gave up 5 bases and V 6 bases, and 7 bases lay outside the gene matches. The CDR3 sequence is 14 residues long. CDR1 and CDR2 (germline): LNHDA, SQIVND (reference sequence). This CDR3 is CASSIGLADDEQYF. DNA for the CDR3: TGTGCCAGTAGCATTGGACTAGCGGATGACGAGCAGTACTTC.

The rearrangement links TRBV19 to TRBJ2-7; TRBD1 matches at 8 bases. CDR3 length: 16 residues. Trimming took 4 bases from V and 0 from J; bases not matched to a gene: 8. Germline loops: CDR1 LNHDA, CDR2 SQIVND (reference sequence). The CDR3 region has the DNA TGTGCCAGTAGTAAAACGACAGGGGAACCCTCCTACGAGCAGTACTTC. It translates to CASSKTTGEPSYEQYF.

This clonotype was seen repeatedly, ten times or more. CDR3 sequence: CASSSQDWDNSPLHF. The CDR3 bases are TGTGCCAGCAGCTCGCAGGACTGGGATAATTCACCCCTCCACTTT. This chain joins TRBV11-2 and TRBJ1-6; no clear D. The germline CDR1 and CDR2 sequences are SGHAT and FQNNGV. V shed 4 bases and J shed 5 bases, with 12 bases lying between them. The CDR3 runs 15 residues.

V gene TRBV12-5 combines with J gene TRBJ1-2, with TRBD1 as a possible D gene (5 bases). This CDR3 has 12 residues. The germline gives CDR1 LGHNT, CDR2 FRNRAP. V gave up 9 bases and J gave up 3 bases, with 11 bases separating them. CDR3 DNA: TGTGCTAGCGGGACCTTGGACTATGGCTACACCTTC. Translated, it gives CASGTLDYGYTF.

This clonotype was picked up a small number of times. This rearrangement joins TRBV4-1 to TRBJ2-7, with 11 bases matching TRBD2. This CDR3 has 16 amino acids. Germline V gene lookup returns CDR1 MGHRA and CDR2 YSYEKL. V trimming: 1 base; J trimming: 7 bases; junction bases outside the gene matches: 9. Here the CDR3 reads CASSQVIVAGGREQYF. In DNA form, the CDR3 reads TGCGCCAGCAGCCAAGTAATAGTAGCGGGAGGGAGGGAGCAGTACTTC.